The 5 T cell receptor beta chains given below trace back to one sample, sequenced in a study of cytomegalovirus exposure and HLA in healthy donors. Primers for the PCR totalled 60 Vbeta and 13 Jbeta. Using immunoSEQ multiplex PCR, the repertoire was profiled, and TCRdb retains in-frame clones only, with some absent. The sample carries about 280,000 clones, approximately 90% recorded once. Sequenced sample: PBMCs. The receptors were gathered from a woman between 18 and 30 years old in good health and CMV-seronegative.

The V call is TRBV10-2, the J call TRBJ2-7; 8 nucleotides line up with TRBD2. Losses at the gene ends were 10 bases for V and 5 bases for J; bases not matched to a gene: 13. Germline values: CDR1 WSHSY, CDR2 SAAADI. The CDR3 length is 14 residues. The CDR3 loop is CATKSGGEGHEQYF. CDR3 bases: TGCGCCACGAAAAGCGGGGGCGAGGGTCACGAGCAGTACTTC.

The gene calls are TRBV6-5 and TRBJ2-1; TRBD1 might be the D (6 bases). With 6 bases removed from V and 6 bases from J, the gap between germline ends came to 12 bases. The germline V gene has CDR1 MNHEY and CDR2 SVGAGI. The CDR3 has 13 amino acids. CDR3: CASSLRDTNEQFF. In nucleotides, the CDR3 is TGTGCCAGCAGCCTCCGGGACACCAATGAGCAGTTCTTC.

The genes are TRBV21-1 and TRBJ2-3; TRBD1 reflects the table's D call only, with no check against the DNA. TRBV21-1 corresponds to a pseudogene. The CDR3 extends over 16 amino acids. The CDR3: CASVPLGPNLTDTQYF. CDR3 in DNA: TGTGCCAGCGTCCCCCTGGGGCCGAATCTGACAGATACGCAGTATTTT.

The chain employs TRBV4-1 and TRBJ2-5; D is ambiguous. This CDR3 is 13 amino acids long. Germline V gene sequence: CDR1 MGHRA, CDR2 YSYEKL. Trimming removed 5 bases at V and 1 base at J, with 8 bases between. CDR3 in amino acids: CASSDRLQETQYF. The CDR3 DNA sequence: TGCGCCAGCAGCGACCGACTCCAAGAGACCCAGTACTTC.

The chain recombines TRBV5-1 with TRBJ1-1, with TRBD1 matching 8 bases. The ends lost 2 bases at V and 1 base at J; junction bases unmatched: 4. The germline CDR1 and CDR2 sequences are SGHRS and YFSETQ. CDR3 size: 15 residues. CDR3 amino acids: CASSLTGGGNTEAFF. The CDR3 region has the DNA TGCGCCAGCAGCTTAACAGGGGGGGGGAACACTGAAGCTTTCTTT. Complete variable domain (other parts from reference TRBV5-1 and TRBJ1-1): KAGVTQTPRYLIKTRGQQVTLSCSPISGHRSVSWYQQTPGQGLQFLFEYFSETQRNKGNFPGRFSGRQFSNSRSEMNVSTLELGDSALYLCASSLTGGGNTEAFFGQGTRLTVV.